The rows below give T cell receptor beta chains drawn from one sample of a study of T-cell reconstitution after alpha-beta-depleted transplantation in children. TCRdb reanalysed the PCR reads using MiXCR and keeps one entry per CDR3 protein. The data show 280,000 or so distinct CDR3 sequences, roughly 11% seen once. The specimen was peripheral blood, collected 180 days after TCRalphabeta/CD19-depleted stem cell transplant. The origin of the receptors is a male patient aged 2-15 years who had a stem cell transplant for chronic granulomatous disease, so the T cells may come from the graft donor. The CDR3 runs from the conserved cysteine through the conserved F or W. The D gene is left open where the match is weak. The size field reads once, few or many counts, or a class when the clone is expanded.

cdr3_nt: TGTGCCAGCAAAGGACAGGGTTTGAACGAGCAGTACTTC
cdr3_aa: CASKGQGLNEQYF
d_call: TRBD1
clone_size: many
v_call: TRBV28
cdr3_length: 13
j_call: TRBJ2-7

cdr3_nt: TGCAGTGCTAGTTCGCACCTGTCGAGGGGAGGAGAGACCCAGTACTTC
cdr3_aa: CSASSHLSRGGETQYF
d_call: -
clone_size: many
v_call: TRBV20-1
cdr3_length: 16
j_call: TRBJ2-5

cdr3_nt: TGTGCCATCAGTGAGTCGATTGCGAACACCGGGGAGCTGTTTTTT
cdr3_aa: CAISESIANTGELFF
d_call: -
clone_size: many
v_call: TRBV10-3
cdr3_length: 15
j_call: TRBJ2-2

cdr3_nt: TGCAGCGCCGGGAGCACCTACGAGCAGTACTTC
cdr3_aa: CSAGSTYEQYF
d_call: -
clone_size: many
v_call: TRBV29-1
cdr3_length: 11
j_call: TRBJ2-7

cdr3_nt: TGTGCCACCAGCAGAGTCGGACAGGGGGCTAATTTAGCCAAAAACATTCAGTACTTC
cdr3_aa: CATSRVGQGANLAKNIQYF
d_call: TRBD1
clone_size: many
v_call: TRBV15
cdr3_length: 19
j_call: TRBJ2-4

cdr3_nt: TGTGCCAGCAGCTTAAACAAGGCTGGGTCCTACGAGCAGTACTTC
cdr3_aa: CASSLNKAGSYEQYF
d_call: -
clone_size: many
v_call: TRBV7-3
cdr3_length: 15
j_call: TRBJ2-7

cdr3_nt: TGTGCCACCAGCAGAGATTTAGCAGGCTATAATTCACCCCTCCACTTT
cdr3_aa: CATSRDLAGYNSPLHF
d_call: -
clone_size: many
v_call: TRBV15
cdr3_length: 16
j_call: TRBJ1-6

cdr3_nt: TGTGCCAGCAGCTTCAATCCGGGGACTAGCAGCTTCTACGAGCAGTACTTC
cdr3_aa: CASSFNPGTSSFYEQYF
d_call: TRBD2
clone_size: many
v_call: TRBV7-2
cdr3_length: 17
j_call: TRBJ2-7

cdr3_nt: TGTGCCACCGTCAAGGGTTCCACAGATACGCAGTATTTT
cdr3_aa: CATVKGSTDTQYF
d_call: -
clone_size: many
v_call: TRBV28
cdr3_length: 13
j_call: TRBJ2-3

cdr3_nt: TGTGCCAGCAGTTCCCGGACAGGGGGCTACGAGCAGTACTTC
cdr3_aa: CASSSRTGGYEQYF
d_call: TRBD1
clone_size: many
v_call: TRBV27
cdr3_length: 14
j_call: TRBJ2-7

cdr3_nt: TGTGCCAGCAGCTTAGACGGTAACAGGGTTTCACCCCTCCACTTT
cdr3_aa: CASSLDGNRVSPLHF
d_call: -
clone_size: many
v_call: TRBV7-9
cdr3_length: 15
j_call: TRBJ1-6

cdr3_nt: TGCAGTGCTGTTATTCGCGGACAGGGATTGTACGAGCAGTACTTC
cdr3_aa: CSAVIRGQGLYEQYF
d_call: TRBD1
clone_size: many
v_call: TRBV20-1
cdr3_length: 15
j_call: TRBJ2-7

cdr3_nt: TGTGCCAGCAGCTCAGAGGGACTAGCGGTAGGGACAGATACGCAGTATTTT
cdr3_aa: CASSSEGLAVGTDTQYF
d_call: TRBD2
clone_size: many
v_call: TRBV11-2
cdr3_length: 17
j_call: TRBJ2-3

cdr3_nt: TGTGCCAGCAGTACTACAGGGGTGAACATTCAGTACTTC
cdr3_aa: CASSTTGVNIQYF
d_call: TRBD1
clone_size: many
v_call: TRBV6-6
cdr3_length: 13
j_call: TRBJ2-4

cdr3_nt: TGCAGTGCTAGAATCATCCCGAGCCCGAGGGGGACTAGCGGTTCCTACGAGCAGTACTTC
cdr3_aa: CSARIIPSPRGTSGSYEQYF
d_call: TRBD2
clone_size: many
v_call: TRBV20-1
cdr3_length: 20
j_call: TRBJ2-7